Shown below are 14 T cell receptor beta chains from a single sample sequenced in a study of CXCR3-negative and CXCR3-positive naive CD8 T cells. The TRB libraries of cDNA were built by UMI-labeled 5' RACE. TCRdb derives one entry per CDR3 protein from the 5' RACE reads, leaving out DNA. The table lists about 130,000 distinct CDR3 sequences. Sequenced input: naive CXCR3- CD8+ T cells from blood. Noted subset: CD45RO-CCR7+CD27+CD95- naive CD8+ T cells lacking CXCR3 (TNR3-). The receptors here all came from a human donor in good health. Some clones in this sample may be carry-over from other donors' samples.

The V gene is TRBV12-3 or TRBV12-4, the J gene TRBJ2-3; TCRdb's assignment of TRBD1 cannot be checked, as there is no DNA. This CDR3 contains 17 residues. The chain's CDR3 is CASISFRDRRRADTQYF.

The chain has TRBV4-3 and TRBJ1-4; TCRdb's D call of TRBD1 is untestable without DNA. CDR1 and CDR2 from the germline V gene are LGHNA and YSLEER. The CDR3 loop spans 19 amino acids. The CDR3 loop reads CASSQDGTGGWATNEKLFF.

This chain connects TRBV12-3 or TRBV12-4 to TRBJ1-1; TCRdb lists TRBD1, though no DNA is available to test this call. The CDR3 contains 15 residues. The CDR3 protein is CASSYPTGGYTEAFF.

The chain is built from TRBV21-1 and TRBJ2-1; lacking DNA, the TRBD2 call made by TCRdb goes unchecked. TRBV21-1 is described as a pseudogene. CDR3 length: 16 residues. The CDR3: CASSKPSRGPHNEQFF.

The CDR3 sequence: CSVEGTGEPNTEAFF. J is TRBJ1-1 and V is TRBV29-1; TCRdb returns TRBD1, unconfirmable since there is no DNA. Germline assignment: CDR1 SQVTM and CDR2 ANQGSEA. This CDR3 is 15 amino acids long.

The CDR3 reads CASSLGALGGNEQFF. V usage is TRBV7-8 and J usage is TRBJ2-1; TCRdb reports TRBD1, a call that lacks DNA to check it against. There are 15 residues in the CDR3. Germline loops: CDR1 SGHVS, CDR2 FQNEAQ.

V gene TRBV3-1 combines with J gene TRBJ1-4; TCRdb outputs TRBD1, but without DNA this stays unchecked. Per the germline V gene, CDR1 is LGHDT and CDR2 is YNNKEL (reference sequence). The CDR3 has 16 amino acids. This CDR3 reads CASSQHSEPGGEKLFF.

The CDR3 protein is CASSYSENTGELFF. The chain carries TRBV6-2 or TRBV6-3 and TRBJ2-2. Germline lookup yields CDR1 MNHEY and CDR2 SVGEGT. This CDR3 is 14 amino acids long.

This CDR3 reads CASTKVLQETQYF. The rearrangement links TRBV12-3 or TRBV12-4 to TRBJ2-5; the TCRdb call, TRBD2, lacks DNA for checking. The CDR3 consists of 13 residues.

CDR3 in amino acids: CASSPGPGVEQYF. The V and J genes are TRBV6-2 or TRBV6-3 and TRBJ2-7; TCRdb's assignment of TRBD1 cannot be checked, as there is no DNA. Germline loops: CDR1 MNHEY, CDR2 SVGEGT. The CDR3 is 13 amino acids.

The chain links TRBV12-3 or TRBV12-4 to TRBJ1-2. This CDR3 has 14 amino acids. The CDR3: CASSPGPSSYGYTF.

The rearrangement joins TRBV4-1 to TRBJ2-7; checking the TCRdb D call of TRBD1 is not possible without DNA. This CDR3 comprises 15 residues. In germline, CDR1 is MGHRA, CDR2 YSYEKL. The CDR3 protein is CASSLATGSHYEQYF.

The J gene is TRBJ2-7, the V gene TRBV6-2 or TRBV6-3; TCRdb's D call of TRBD2 is untestable without DNA. The CDR3 runs to 15 residues. Germline assignment: CDR1 MNHEY and CDR2 SVGEGT. The CDR3 protein is CASSPAAGISYEQYF.

J is TRBJ2-3 and V is TRBV7-9; TCRdb outputs TRBD2, but without DNA this stays unchecked. CDR3 length equals 15 residues. Germline assignment: CDR1 SEHNR and CDR2 FQNEAQ (reference sequence). CDR3 in amino acids: CASSYGLAGTDTQYF.